This T cell receptor (beta chain) was documented in a study of blood T cell repertoires in COVID-19. Study summary: In each case, the material was cDNA or gDNA derived from T cells, B-cell-depleted T cells, or PBMCs.

Assay: immunoSEQ multiplex PCR; the TCRdb copy retains only in-frame clones and omits some. The table lists about 340,000 clones, roughly 90% of them singletons. CDR3 length: 18 amino acids. The V and J ends lost 5 bases and 0 bases, in that order; junction bases with no gene match: 8. CDR1 is SGHNT and CDR2 is YYREEE in the germline V gene (reference sequence). During active infection, Seattle patients enrolled and were then monitored through disease. Sample: peripheral blood. The clonotype comes from a woman aged 55-69 years with COVID-19, enrolled during active disease. J is TRBJ2-6 and V is TRBV5-4; 10 bases are shared with TRBD2. The CDR3 loop is CASRSGLAGASGANVLTF. The CDR3 region has the DNA TGTGCCAGCAGGTCCGGGCTAGCGGGGGCCTCTGGGGCCAACGTCCTGACTTTC.